Below, 20 T cell receptor beta chains from the same sample are listed, as sequenced in a study of blood T cell repertoires in COVID-19. TCRdb keeps only in-frame clones here, not all; method: immunoSEQ multiplex PCR. The data hold more than 150,000 clones, with approximately 83% observed a single time. The sample taken for sequencing was peripheral blood. The receptors were sampled from a man between 70 and 80 years old who had recovered from COVID-19.

The V call is TRBV11-2, the J call TRBJ2-7, with 13 bases identical to TRBD2. The length of the CDR3 is 15 residues. Trimming took 5 bases from V and 7 from J; bases not matched to a gene: 8. The germline V gene has CDR1 SGHAT and CDR2 FQNNGV. The CDR3 DNA reads TGTGCCAGCAGCGGGACCGGGACTAGCGGGATTGAGCAGTACTTC. Amino acids: CASSGTGTSGIEQYF.

The sample holds a few counts of this clone. The chain carries TRBV3-1 (or the pseudogene TRBV3-2) and TRBJ1-1; 8 bases are shared with TRBD1. The germline V gene has CDR1 LGHDT and CDR2 YNNKEL (reference sequence). Germline trimming cut 4 bases from V and 1 base from J; bases unmatched to any gene: 2. The CDR3 covers 14 residues. Here the CDR3 reads CASSPGQGNTEAFF. The CDR3 DNA sequence: TGTGCCAGCAGCCCAGGACAGGGGAACACTGAAGCTTTCTTT.

This chain joins TRBV5-8 and TRBJ2-3; 7 positions agree with TRBD2. CDR1 is SGHTS, CDR2 YDEGEE, per germline. CDR3 size: 16 residues. Germline trimming cut 4 bases from V and 3 bases from J; bases unmatched to any gene: 11. CDR3 amino acids: CASSPVGRELTDTQYF. As DNA, the CDR3 is TGTGCCAGCAGCCCTGTGGGGCGGGAGTTGACAGATACGCAGTATTTT.

The chain couples TRBV6-5 to TRBJ2-2; D might be TRBD2 (5 bases). Germline CDR1 reads MNHEY; CDR2 reads SVGAGI. V was cut by 8 bases and J by 7 bases, with 14 bases left in between. The CDR3 extends over 13 amino acids. The CDR3 is CASGRLSGGELFF. CDR3 DNA: TGTGCCAGCGGGCGATTAAGCGGCGGGGAGCTGTTTTTT.

The chain links TRBV20-1 to TRBJ1-5; no clear D gene. Germline lookup yields CDR1 DFQATT and CDR2 SNEGSKA (reference sequence). Trimming took 3 bases from V and 7 from J, leaving 13 bases between them. CDR3 length: 13 residues. The CDR3 sequence: CSASRGSRQPQHF. CDR3 DNA sequence: TGCAGTGCTAGTCGGGGTAGCAGGCAGCCCCAGCATTTT.

This sequence joins TRBV7-2 and TRBJ2-3, with TRBD2 identical over 10 bases. The germline CDR1 and CDR2 sequences are SGHTA and FQGNSA. There are 16 residues in the CDR3. V lost 5 bases, J lost 3 bases, and 8 bases stayed unmatched. In DNA, the CDR3 is TGTGCCAGCAGCCCTCTTGGTAGCGGGAGGACAGATACGCAGTATTTT. It is translated as CASSPLGSGRTDTQYF.

This clone appeared a few times. V usage is TRBV6-2 or TRBV6-3 and J usage is TRBJ2-1; 11 bases fit TRBD2. V dropped 2 bases and J dropped 0; count of bases not matched to a gene: 6. CDR3 length: 18 amino acids. Germline CDR1 MNHEY, CDR2 SVGEGT. The CDR3 DNA is TGTGCCAGCAGTTACGCGACTAGCGGGACCAGCTCCTACAATGAGCAGTTCTTC. This codes for CASSYATSGTSSYNEQFF.

CDR3 amino acids: CASSTAGANTGELFF. DNA of the CDR3: TGTGCCAGCAGTACGGCAGGGGCGAACACCGGGGAGCTGTTTTTT. V and J are TRBV28 and TRBJ2-2; D possibly corresponds to TRBD1 (6 bases). This CDR3 is 15 amino acids long. Trimming stripped 5 bases from V and 0 bases from J, with 10 bases between. The germline gives CDR1 MDHEN, CDR2 SYDVKM.

The gene calls are TRBV6-5 and TRBJ2-5; perhaps TRBD2 as D (6 bases). The germline gives CDR1 MNHEY, CDR2 SVGAGI. The CDR3 extends over 15 amino acids. V was clipped by 7 bases and J by 2 bases, with 17 bases between them. CDR3 residues: CASIITAGSQETQYF. The CDR3 DNA reads as TGTGCCAGCATCATTACGGCGGGATCACAAGAGACCCAGTACTTC.

This chain connects TRBV18 to TRBJ2-7; D perhaps matches TRBD2 (5 bases). The CDR3 extends over 14 amino acids. Trimming took 2 bases from V and 3 from J, leaving 11 bases between them. From germline, CDR1 is KGHSH and CDR2 LQKENI. The CDR3 reads CASSPNGGSYEQYF. CDR3 DNA sequence: TGTGCCAGCTCACCAAACGGAGGCAGCTACGAGCAGTACTTC.

The chain couples TRBV6-5 to TRBJ1-6; tentatively, D is TRBD1 (6 bases). The CDR3 consists of 15 residues. V lost 0 bases and J lost 13, with 16 bases in between. The germline gives CDR1 MNHEY, CDR2 SVGAGI. The CDR3 DNA sequence: TGTGCCAGCAGTTACTCGGGACAACGTAGCTTCCCCCTCCACTTT. Protein sequence: CASSYSGQRSFPLHF.

This chain connects TRBV18 to TRBJ2-7, with 7 nucleotides matching TRBD2. Germline CDR1 is KGHSH and CDR2 is LQKENI. The CDR3 length is 14 residues. The V and J ends lost 5 bases and 3 bases, in that order; junction bases with no gene match: 7. This CDR3 reads CASSGGGRSYEQYF. CDR3 DNA sequence: TGTGCCAGCTCAGGGGGGGGACGGAGCTACGAGCAGTACTTC.

This clone was seen a handful of times. The gene calls are TRBV4-2 and TRBJ2-7; D gene uncertain. Trimming took 4 bases from V and 7 from J, leaving 8 bases between them. This CDR3 spans 11 amino acids. Germline V gives CDR1 LGHNA, CDR2 YNFKEQ. The CDR3, as DNA: TGTGCCAGCAGCCCGCGATGGGAGCAGTACTTC. It translates to CASSPRWEQYF.

To note about this clone: Other DNA sequences in the sample encode the same CDR3. CDR3 DNA sequence: TGTGCCAGCCGTACAGGAGATTACGAGCAGTACTTC. This codes for CASRTGDYEQYF. The rearrangement uses TRBV28 and TRBJ2-7; tentative D call: TRBD1 (5 bases). Looked up from germline, CDR1 is MDHEN and CDR2 is SYDVKM. The CDR3 loop spans 12 amino acids. The V end was cut by 8 bases, the J end by 4 bases, with 12 bases between.

This chain connects TRBV9 to TRBJ2-1; unclear D gene. Per the germline V gene, CDR1 is SGDLS and CDR2 is YYNGEE. The V and J ends lost 0 bases and 10 bases respectively, with 17 bases between them. This CDR3 has 15 residues. This CDR3 reads CASSVDLVPFQEQFF. As DNA, the CDR3 is TGTGCCAGCAGCGTAGACCTAGTGCCTTTTCAAGAGCAGTTCTTC.

This clone appeared once. This chain connects TRBV6-5 to TRBJ2-5; 10 bases align to TRBD2. V dropped 10 bases and J dropped 4; count of bases not matched to a gene: 9. This CDR3 has 14 amino acids. CDR1 and CDR2 (germline): MNHEY, SVGAGI. The CDR3 DNA follows: TGTGCCACGTTAGCGGGAGGCCCTGGAGAGACCCAGTACTTC. Amino acid sequence: CATLAGGPGETQYF.

V gene TRBV3-1 (or the pseudogene TRBV3-2) combines with J gene TRBJ2-7; a possible D gene is TRBD1 (5 bases). The germline V gene encodes CDR1 LGHDT and CDR2 YNNKEL (reference sequence). The CDR3 is made up of 18 amino acids. Trimming cost V 2 bases and J 6 bases, with 26 bases left between them. The CDR3 nucleotides read TGTGCCAGCAGCCAACAACCGTCTGGAGTCAGGGCGACGGGCGAGCAGTACTTC. Protein sequence: CASSQQPSGVRATGEQYF.

V usage is TRBV10-3 and J usage is TRBJ2-3, with a weak D call TRBD1 (6 bases). Germline V gene lookup returns CDR1 ENHRY and CDR2 SYGVKD. The CDR3 has 14 amino acids. V was cut by 8 bases and J by 1 base, with 13 bases left in between. The CDR3 loop reads CAIGHRARTDTQYF. CDR3 in DNA: TGTGCCATCGGCCACAGGGCGCGCACAGATACGCAGTATTTT.

V and J are TRBV28 and TRBJ2-7; TRBD2 might be the D (5 bases). The CDR3 is 15 residues long. V was pared by 5 bases and J by 6 bases, with 20 bases between. Germline V gives CDR1 MDHEN, CDR2 SYDVKM. The CDR3 sequence is CASSPPGWDGLEQYF. CDR3 DNA sequence: TGTGCCAGCAGTCCTCCCGGTTGGGATGGACTCGAGCAGTACTTC.

This clone was detected once. V usage is TRBV11-2 and J usage is TRBJ1-3, with 9 bases aligning to TRBD1. CDR1 and CDR2 from the germline V gene are SGHAT and FQNNGV. This CDR3 has 17 residues. Unmatched junction bases numbered 10, after V lost 7 bases and J lost 0 bases. CDR3 sequence (DNA): TGTGCCAGCACCAAATCCGGACAGGGGCACTCTGGAAACACCATATATTTT. The encoded protein is CASTKSGQGHSGNTIYF.